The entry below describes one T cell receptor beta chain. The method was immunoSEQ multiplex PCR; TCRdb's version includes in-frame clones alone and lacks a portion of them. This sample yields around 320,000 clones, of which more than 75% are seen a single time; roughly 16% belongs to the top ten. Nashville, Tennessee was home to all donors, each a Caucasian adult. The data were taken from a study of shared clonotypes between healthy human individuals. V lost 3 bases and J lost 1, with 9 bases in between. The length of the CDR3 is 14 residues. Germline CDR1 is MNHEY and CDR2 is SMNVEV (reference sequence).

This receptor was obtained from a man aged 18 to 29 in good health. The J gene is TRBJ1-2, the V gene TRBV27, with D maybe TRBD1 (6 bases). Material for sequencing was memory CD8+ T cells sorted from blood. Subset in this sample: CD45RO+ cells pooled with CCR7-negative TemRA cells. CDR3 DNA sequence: TGTGCCAGCAGTTTCACAGGGAGTAACTATGGCTACACCTTC. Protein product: CASSFTGSNYGYTF.